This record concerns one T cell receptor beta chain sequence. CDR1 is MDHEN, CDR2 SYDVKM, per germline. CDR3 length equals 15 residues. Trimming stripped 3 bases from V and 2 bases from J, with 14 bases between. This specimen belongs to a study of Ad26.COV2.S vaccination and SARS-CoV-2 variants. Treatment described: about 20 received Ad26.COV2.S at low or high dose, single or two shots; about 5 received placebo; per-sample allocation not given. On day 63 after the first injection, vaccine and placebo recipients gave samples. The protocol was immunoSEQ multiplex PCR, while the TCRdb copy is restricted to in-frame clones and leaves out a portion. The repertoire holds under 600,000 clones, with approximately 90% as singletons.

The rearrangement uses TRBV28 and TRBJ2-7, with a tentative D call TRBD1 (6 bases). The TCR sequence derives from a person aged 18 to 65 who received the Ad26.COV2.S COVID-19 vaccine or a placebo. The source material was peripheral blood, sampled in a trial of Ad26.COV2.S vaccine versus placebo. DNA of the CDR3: TGTGCCAGCAGTTTTGTCGGACAGCAACCCTACGAGCAGTACTTC. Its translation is CASSFVGQQPYEQYF.